This T cell receptor (beta chain) was sequenced in a study of blood T cell repertoires in COVID-19. About the research overall: COVID-19 samples, acute and convalescent, were from the United States, Italy and Spain. Nucleic acid was either cDNA or gDNA, and it came from T cells, B-cell-depleted T cells, or PBMCs.

As processed by the authors: Using reference gene primer amplification, nucleated cell counts were estimated. Profiled with immunoSEQ multiplex PCR; TCRdb holds only in-frame clones, not every one. The V and J calls and clone size were taken over from that table, and D and trimming were inferred from the DNA. The table records 100,000 to 150,000 clones, about four fifths of them present only once. CDR3 length: 16 residues. Germline CDR1 SGHAT, CDR2 FQNNGV. V was shortened by 2 bases and J by 2 bases, with 15 bases between the two germline ends. The source of this sequence is a woman aged 55-75 years with acute or convalescent COVID-19. Specimen: peripheral blood. The chain is built from TRBV11-2 and TRBJ1-2, with a possible D match to TRBD1 (5 bases). In nucleotides, the CDR3 is TGTGCCAGCAGCTTACAGGGAACAGGCCCCAACTATGGCTACACCTTC. It is translated as CASSLQGTGPNYGYTF.